The 19 T cell receptor beta chains given below trace back to one sample, sequenced in a study of T cell responses to AZD1222 COVID-19 vaccine. The repertoire was sequenced with immunoSEQ multiplex PCR; TCRdb's copy has only in-frame clones and lacks some. Here the sample spans 98,000 or so clones, 85% to 90% being singletons. The sequenced sample was peripheral blood, obtained on day 0 of AZD1222 vaccination. All receptors derive from an adult in good health.

This chain uses TRBV3-1 (or the pseudogene TRBV3-2) with TRBJ1-6, with 7 bases matching TRBD1. The CDR3 is 14 residues long. The germline V gene has CDR1 LGHDT and CDR2 YNNKEL (reference sequence). With V trimmed by 7 bases and J by 5 bases, 5 bases remained unmatched. As DNA, the CDR3 is TGTGCCAGCACGCCCCAGGGGGATAATTCACCCCTCCACTTT. Its translation: CASTPQGDNSPLHF.

This clone came up a few times. The chain recombines TRBV7-9 with TRBJ1-2; D remains unclear. The CDR3 totals 12 residues. Trimming took 2 bases from V and 6 from J, leaving 7 bases between them. Germline assignment: CDR1 SEHNR and CDR2 FQNEAQ (reference sequence). The CDR3 sequence is CASSLTRDGYTF. The CDR3 nucleotides are TGTGCCAGCAGCTTAACGAGGGATGGCTACACCTTC.

V usage is TRBV2 and J usage is TRBJ2-7; TRBD1 is a possible D gene (6 bases). Per the germline V gene, CDR1 is SNHLY and CDR2 is FYNNEI. The V end was cut by 1 base, the J end by 2 bases, with 12 bases between. CDR3 length equals 15 residues. CDR3 protein: CASSEGRGFPYEQYF. For the CDR3, the DNA is TGTGCCAGCAGTGAAGGTAGGGGGTTCCCCTACGAGCAGTACTTC.

The J gene is TRBJ1-2, the V gene TRBV6-5; D is ambiguous. V gave up 4 bases and J gave up 5 bases, with 11 bases separating them. Per the germline V gene, CDR1 is MNHEY and CDR2 is SVGAGI. CDR3 size: 13 residues. The CDR3 bases are TGTGCCAGCAGTTCCGGGAGTAGGTATGGCTACACCTTC. As protein: CASSSGSRYGYTF.

This rearrangement joins TRBV7-2 to TRBJ1-1, with D possibly being TRBD1 (5 bases). Germline V gene sequence: CDR1 SGHTA, CDR2 FQGNSA. Deletions cut 2 bases from V and 4 bases from J, with 11 bases between. The CDR3 has 14 amino acids. The CDR3 DNA sequence: TGTGCCAGCAGCTTAACAGGTGGCGGCACTGAAGCTTTCTTT. Its translation is CASSLTGGGTEAFF.

This clone has a handful of counts. The chain recombines TRBV12-3 or TRBV12-4 with TRBJ1-6, with D tentatively TRBD1 (6 bases). This CDR3 contains 13 residues. V lost 4 bases and J 9 bases, leaving 10 bases between the germline ends. Written as DNA, the CDR3 is TGTGCCAGCAGTTCCGGACAGCCTTCACCCCTCCACTTT. Translated: CASSSGQPSPLHF.

This clone was seen just once. The J gene is TRBJ2-7, the V gene TRBV7-2; TRBD1 might be the D (5 bases). The V gene's germline CDR1 is SGHTA and CDR2 FQGNSA. V gave up 8 bases and J gave up 3 bases, with 11 bases separating them. The CDR3 runs to 12 residues. The CDR3, as DNA: TGTGCCAGCGGGGCTGGAAACTACGAGCAGTACTTC. It codes for CASGAGNYEQYF.

This clone appeared a few times. The rearrangement joins TRBV9 to TRBJ1-5; 9 nucleotides line up with TRBD1. The germline CDR1 and CDR2 sequences are SGDLS and YYNGEE. The CDR3 has 16 residues. Losses at the gene ends were 0 bases for V and 2 bases for J; bases not matched to a gene: 3. The CDR3 protein is CASSVGTGGGNQPQHF. As DNA, the CDR3 is TGTGCCAGCAGCGTAGGCACAGGGGGCGGCAATCAGCCCCAGCATTTT.

This chain joins TRBV6-2 or TRBV6-3 and TRBJ2-5, with D possibly being TRBD1 (5 bases). The CDR3 is made up of 16 amino acids. Per germline, CDR1 MNHEY and CDR2 SVGEGT. V dropped 2 bases and J dropped 2 bases, with 15 bases sitting between them. The CDR3 bases are TGTGCCAGCAGTTACCGGACCAGGGAACCTCAAGAGACCCAGTACTTC. Its protein is CASSYRTREPQETQYF.

The V call is TRBV12-2, the J call TRBJ1-2. TRBV12-2 is shown as a pseudogene. This CDR3 comprises 14 residues. The CDR3 region is CASRLDSENYGYTF. For the CDR3, the DNA is TGTGCAAGTCGTTTGGACTCAGAAAACTATGGCTACACCTTC.

This chain connects TRBV2 to TRBJ2-5, with D perhaps TRBD2 (6 bases). This CDR3 has 15 amino acids. Deletions cut 5 bases from V and 5 bases from J, with 18 bases between. Germline V gene data show CDR1 as SNHLY and CDR2 as FYNNEI. Written as DNA, the CDR3 is TGTGCCAGCAGTCGAATGTTGCTGGGGAGGGAGACCCAGTACTTC. Translating it yields CASSRMLLGRETQYF.

This chain connects TRBV18 to TRBJ2-1; TRBD1 matches at 10 bases. CDR3 length: 16 residues. J lost 6 bases, V lost 3 bases, and 8 bases had no gene match. The germline V gene has CDR1 KGHSH and CDR2 LQKENI. This CDR3 is CASSPPGQGSINEQFF. DNA for the CDR3: TGTGCCAGCTCACCTCCGGGACAGGGGTCAATCAATGAGCAGTTCTTC.

This chain uses TRBV27 with TRBJ1-2; 9 bases line up with TRBD1. This CDR3 spans 14 amino acids. In germline, CDR1 is MNHEY, CDR2 SMNVEV (reference sequence). J gave up 7 bases and V 5 bases, and 8 bases lay outside the gene matches. CDR3 sequence: CASSARQGVRGYTF. CDR3 bases: TGTGCCAGCAGTGCCAGACAGGGGGTGCGTGGCTACACCTTC.

The rearrangement links TRBV2 to TRBJ1-5; D is unresolved. The ends were cut back, 6 bases at V and 6 bases at J, with 15 bases in the middle. Germline V CDR1 and CDR2: SNHLY, FYNNEI. This CDR3 spans 14 amino acids. CDR3 nucleotide sequence: TGTGCCAGCAGAGGAGGGCAGGTTAGTCAGCCCCAGCATTTT. This gives the protein CASRGGQVSQPQHF.

CDR3 residues: CASTPGKRSFGGAQYF. CDR3 sequence (DNA): TGTGCCAGCACTCCCGGTAAGAGGTCCTTCGGAGGGGCCCAGTACTTC. The V call is TRBV19, the J call TRBJ2-5, with D perhaps matching TRBD2 (6 bases). The CDR3 is 16 residues long. Germline V gene lookup returns CDR1 LNHDA and CDR2 SQIVND (reference sequence). Trimming took off 9 bases at V and 9 bases at J, with 29 bases between the two ends.

This sequence joins TRBV27 and TRBJ2-7; a possible D gene is TRBD2 (8 bases). CDR1 and CDR2 from the germline V gene are MNHEY and SMNVEV (reference sequence). This CDR3 contains 17 residues. Between the trimmed V and J ends, which lost 2 bases and 2 bases, there was a span of 19 bases. CDR3 nucleotide sequence: TGTGCCAGCAGTTTAGGGACAGTACCGGGACTAGCCTACGAGCAGTACTTC. Translation gives CASSLGTVPGLAYEQYF.

The genes are TRBV7-9 and TRBJ2-3, with 7 bases identical to TRBD2. This CDR3 has 15 amino acids. CDR1 is SEHNR, CDR2 FQNEAQ, per germline (reference sequence). The junction had 11 bases not matched to a gene; V was cut back by 7 bases and J by 4 bases. The CDR3 nucleotides read TGTGCCAGCAAACCTAGGGGCGGGGGAGCAGATACGCAGTATTTT. Residues: CASKPRGGGADTQYF.

This clone was seen a few times. This rearrangement joins TRBV4-1 to TRBJ1-4; D remains ambiguous. CDR3 length: 13 amino acids. Germline-derived CDR1 and CDR2 are MGHRA and YSYEKL. With 0 bases removed from V and 8 bases from J, the gap between germline ends came to 7 bases. The CDR3 region has the DNA TGCGCCAGCAGCCAAGATCTGGGGGAAAAACTGTTTTTT. It yields the protein CASSQDLGEKLFF.

The V call is TRBV7-9, the J call TRBJ1-1; no firm D call. CDR3 length: 12 amino acids. V gave up 5 bases and J gave up 3 bases, with 7 bases separating them. Looked up from germline, CDR1 is SEHNR and CDR2 is FQNEAQ (reference sequence). This CDR3 reads CASSPYDTEAFF. The CDR3 bases are TGTGCCAGCAGCCCCTATGACACTGAAGCTTTCTTT.